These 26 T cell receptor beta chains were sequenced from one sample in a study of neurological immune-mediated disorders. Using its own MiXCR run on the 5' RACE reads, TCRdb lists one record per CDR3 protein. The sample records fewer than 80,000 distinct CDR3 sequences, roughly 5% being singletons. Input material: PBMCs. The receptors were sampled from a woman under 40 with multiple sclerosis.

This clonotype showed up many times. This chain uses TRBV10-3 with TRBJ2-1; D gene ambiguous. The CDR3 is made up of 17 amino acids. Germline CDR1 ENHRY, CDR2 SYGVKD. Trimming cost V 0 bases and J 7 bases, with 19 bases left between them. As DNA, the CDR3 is TGTGCCATCAGTGAGTCATTAGGACCCCAAATGGGGAATGAGCAGTTCTTC. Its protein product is CAISESLGPQMGNEQFF.

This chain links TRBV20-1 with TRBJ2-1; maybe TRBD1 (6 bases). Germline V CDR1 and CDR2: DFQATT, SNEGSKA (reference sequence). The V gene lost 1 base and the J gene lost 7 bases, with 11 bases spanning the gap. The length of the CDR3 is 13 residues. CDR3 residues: CSARVDSLNEQFF. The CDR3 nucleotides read TGCAGTGCTAGAGTGGACAGTCTAAATGAGCAGTTCTTC.

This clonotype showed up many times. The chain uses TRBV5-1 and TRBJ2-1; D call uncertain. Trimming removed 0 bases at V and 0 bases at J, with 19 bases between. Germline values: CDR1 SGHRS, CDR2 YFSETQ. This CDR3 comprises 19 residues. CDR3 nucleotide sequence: TGCGCCAGCAGCTTGGGTACTACGCCTGTGCTCAGCTCCTACAATGAGCAGTTCTTC. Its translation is CASSLGTTPVLSSYNEQFF.

The CDR3 DNA sequence: TGTGCCAGCAGCTTTGGGTTCGAAAAACTGTTTTTT. It encodes CASSFGFEKLFF. The chain has TRBV5-5 and TRBJ1-4, with D hard to call. With 2 bases removed from V and 8 bases from J, the gap between germline ends came to 7 bases. Germline loops: CDR1 SGHKS, CDR2 YYEKEE (reference sequence). This CDR3 region has 12 residues.

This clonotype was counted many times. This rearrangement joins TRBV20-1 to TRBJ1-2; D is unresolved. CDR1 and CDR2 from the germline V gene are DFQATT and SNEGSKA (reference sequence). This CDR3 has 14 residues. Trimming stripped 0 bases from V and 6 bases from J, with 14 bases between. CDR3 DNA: TGCAGTGCTAGAGACCCAGCCGAGGGAAATGGCTACACCTTC. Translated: CSARDPAEGNGYTF.

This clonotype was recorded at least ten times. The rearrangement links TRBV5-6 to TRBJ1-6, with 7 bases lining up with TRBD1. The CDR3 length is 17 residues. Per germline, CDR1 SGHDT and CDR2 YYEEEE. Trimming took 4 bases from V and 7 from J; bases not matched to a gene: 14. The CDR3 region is CASSPRRQGGWNSPLHF. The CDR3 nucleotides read TGTGCCAGCAGCCCCCGCCGACAGGGAGGTTGGAATTCACCCCTCCACTTT.

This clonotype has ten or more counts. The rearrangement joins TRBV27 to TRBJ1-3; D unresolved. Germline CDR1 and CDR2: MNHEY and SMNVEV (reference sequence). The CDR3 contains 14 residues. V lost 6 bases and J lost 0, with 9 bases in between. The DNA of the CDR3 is TGTGCCAGCAGGACCGCGACCTCTGGAAACACCATATATTTT. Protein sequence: CASRTATSGNTIYF.

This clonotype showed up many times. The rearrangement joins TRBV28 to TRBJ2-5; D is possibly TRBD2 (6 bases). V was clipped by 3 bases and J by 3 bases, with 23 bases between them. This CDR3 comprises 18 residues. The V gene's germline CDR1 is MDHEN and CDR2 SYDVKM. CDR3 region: CASSFGVGGGREEETQYF. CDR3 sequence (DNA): TGTGCCAGCAGTTTTGGTGTCGGTGGAGGGCGTGAAGAAGAGACCCAGTACTTC.

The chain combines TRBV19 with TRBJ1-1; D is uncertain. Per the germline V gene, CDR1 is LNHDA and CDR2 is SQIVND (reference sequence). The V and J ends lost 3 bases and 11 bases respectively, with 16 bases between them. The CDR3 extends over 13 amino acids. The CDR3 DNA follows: TGTGCCAGTAGTATTGCCACGGACGGCAAGGCTTTCTTT. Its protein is CASSIATDGKAFF.

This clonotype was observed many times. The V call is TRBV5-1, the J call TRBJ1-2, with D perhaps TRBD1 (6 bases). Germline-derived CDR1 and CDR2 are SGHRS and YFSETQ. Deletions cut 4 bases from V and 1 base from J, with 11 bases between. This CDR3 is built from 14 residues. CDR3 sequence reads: CASSQGQINYGYTF. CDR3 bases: TGCGCCAGCAGCCAAGGACAGATTAACTATGGCTACACCTTC.

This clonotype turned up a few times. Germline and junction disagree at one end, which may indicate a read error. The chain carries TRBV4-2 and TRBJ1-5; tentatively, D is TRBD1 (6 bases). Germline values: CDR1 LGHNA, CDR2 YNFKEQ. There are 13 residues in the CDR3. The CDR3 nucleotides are TGTGCCAGCAGCCATGGGGACATTCAGCCCCAGAATTTT. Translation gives CASSHGDIQPQNF.

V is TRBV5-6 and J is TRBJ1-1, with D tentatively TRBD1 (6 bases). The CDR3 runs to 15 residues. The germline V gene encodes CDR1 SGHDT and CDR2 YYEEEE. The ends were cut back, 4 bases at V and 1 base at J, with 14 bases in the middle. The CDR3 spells CASSRRGAGNTEAFF. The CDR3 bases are TGTGCCAGCAGCCGCCGGGGGGCCGGGAACACTGAAGCTTTCTTT.

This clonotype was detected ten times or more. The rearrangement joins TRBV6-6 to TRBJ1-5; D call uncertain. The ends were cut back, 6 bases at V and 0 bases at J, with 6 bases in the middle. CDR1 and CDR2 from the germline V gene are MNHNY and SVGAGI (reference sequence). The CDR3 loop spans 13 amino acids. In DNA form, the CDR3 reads TGTGCCAGCAGCACTCTTAGCAATCAGCCCCAGCATTTT. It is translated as CASSTLSNQPQHF.

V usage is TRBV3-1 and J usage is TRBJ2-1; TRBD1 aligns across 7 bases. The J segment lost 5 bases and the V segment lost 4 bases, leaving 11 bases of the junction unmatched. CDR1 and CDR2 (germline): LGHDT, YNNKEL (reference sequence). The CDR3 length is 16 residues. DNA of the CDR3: TGTGCCAGCAGCCTGGGACAGACCTATACTAACAATGAGCAGTTCTTC. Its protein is CASSLGQTYTNNEQFF.

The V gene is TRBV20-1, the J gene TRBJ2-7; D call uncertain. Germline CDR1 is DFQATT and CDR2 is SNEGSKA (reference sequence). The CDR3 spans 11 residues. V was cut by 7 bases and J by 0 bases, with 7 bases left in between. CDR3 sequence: CSGVVSYEQYF. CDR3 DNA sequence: TGCAGTGGGGTCGTCTCCTACGAGCAGTACTTC.

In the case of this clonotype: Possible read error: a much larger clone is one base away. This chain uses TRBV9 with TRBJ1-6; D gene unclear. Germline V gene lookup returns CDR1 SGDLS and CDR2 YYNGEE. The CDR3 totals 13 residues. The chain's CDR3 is CARRTDDNSPLNF. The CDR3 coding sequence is TGTGCCAGACGGACGGACGATAATTCACCCCTCAACTTT.

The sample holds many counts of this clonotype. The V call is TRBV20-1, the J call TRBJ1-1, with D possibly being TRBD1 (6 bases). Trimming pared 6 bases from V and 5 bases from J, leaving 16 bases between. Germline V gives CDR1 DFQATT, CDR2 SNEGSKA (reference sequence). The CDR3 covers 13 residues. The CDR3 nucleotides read TGCAGTGCCCAAAAAACAGGGCGGACTGAAGCTTTCTTT. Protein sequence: CSAQKTGRTEAFF.

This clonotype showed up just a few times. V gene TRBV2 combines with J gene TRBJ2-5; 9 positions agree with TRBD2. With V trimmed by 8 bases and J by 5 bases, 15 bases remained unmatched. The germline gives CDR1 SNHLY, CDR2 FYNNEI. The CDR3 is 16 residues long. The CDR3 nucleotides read TGTGCCAGCTGCGAGGAGCGGGGGGCCCCCATCGAGACCCAGTACTTC. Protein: CASCEERGAPIETQYF. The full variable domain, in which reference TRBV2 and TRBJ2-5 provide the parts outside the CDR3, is EPEVTQTPSHQVTQMGQEVILRCVPISNHLYFYWYRQILGQKVEFLVSFYNNEISEKSEIFDDQFSVERPDGSNFTLKIRSTKLEDSAMYFCASCEERGAPIETQYFGPGTRLLVL.

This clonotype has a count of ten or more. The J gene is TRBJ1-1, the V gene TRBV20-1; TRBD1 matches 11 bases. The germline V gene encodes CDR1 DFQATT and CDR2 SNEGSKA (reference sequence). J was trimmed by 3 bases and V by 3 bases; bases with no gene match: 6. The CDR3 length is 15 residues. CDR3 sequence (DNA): TGCAGTGCTAGTCGTCTGGGACAGGGGGACACTGAAGCTTTCTTT. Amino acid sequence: CSASRLGQGDTEAFF.

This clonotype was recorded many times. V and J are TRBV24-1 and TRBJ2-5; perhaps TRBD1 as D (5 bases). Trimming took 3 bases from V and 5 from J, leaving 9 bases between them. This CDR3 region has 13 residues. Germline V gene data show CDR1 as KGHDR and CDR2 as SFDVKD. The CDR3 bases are TGTGCCACCAGTGATCTAGGGGTTGAGACCCAGTACTTC. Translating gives CATSDLGVETQYF.

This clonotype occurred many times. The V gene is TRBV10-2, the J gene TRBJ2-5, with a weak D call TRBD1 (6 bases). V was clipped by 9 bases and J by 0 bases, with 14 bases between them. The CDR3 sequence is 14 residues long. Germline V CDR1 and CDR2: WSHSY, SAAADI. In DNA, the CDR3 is TGCGCCAGTCTATCGGGACAACACCAAGAGACCCAGTACTTC. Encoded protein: CASLSGQHQETQYF.

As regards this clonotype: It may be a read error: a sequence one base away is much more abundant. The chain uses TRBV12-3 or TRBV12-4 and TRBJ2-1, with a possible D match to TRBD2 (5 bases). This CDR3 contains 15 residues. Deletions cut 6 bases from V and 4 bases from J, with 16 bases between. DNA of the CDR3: TGTGCCAGCAGCGAGGAGGCTGTAGGATACAATGAGCAGTTCTTC. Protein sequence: CASSEEAVGYNEQFF.

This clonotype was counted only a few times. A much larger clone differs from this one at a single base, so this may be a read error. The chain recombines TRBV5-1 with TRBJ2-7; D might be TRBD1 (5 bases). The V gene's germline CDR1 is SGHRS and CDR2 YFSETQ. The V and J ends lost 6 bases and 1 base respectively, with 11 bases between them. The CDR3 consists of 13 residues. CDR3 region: CASNSRGSYEQYF. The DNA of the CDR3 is TGCGCCAGCAACTCAAGGGGTTCCTACGAGCAGTACTTC.

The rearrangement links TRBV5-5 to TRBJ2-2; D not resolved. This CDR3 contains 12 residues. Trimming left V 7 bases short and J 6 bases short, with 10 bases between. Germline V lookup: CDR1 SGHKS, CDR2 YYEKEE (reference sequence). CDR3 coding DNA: TGTGCCAGCCTTCGAGATTCCGGGGAGCTGTTTTTT. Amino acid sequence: CASLRDSGELFF.

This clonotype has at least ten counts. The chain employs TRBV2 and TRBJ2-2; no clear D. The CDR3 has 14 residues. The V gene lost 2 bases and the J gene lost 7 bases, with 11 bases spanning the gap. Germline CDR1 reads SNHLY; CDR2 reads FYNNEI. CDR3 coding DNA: TGTGCCAGCAGTGAACTAACTACGGGCGGGGAGCTGTTTTTT. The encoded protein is CASSELTTGGELFF.

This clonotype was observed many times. CDR3 protein: CASSLASQLSNQPQHF. In nucleotides, the CDR3 is TGTGCCAGCAGTTTAGCAAGCCAGCTTAGCAATCAGCCCCAGCATTTT. The gene calls are TRBV12-3 or TRBV12-4 and TRBJ1-5; D call uncertain. Trimming stripped 0 bases from V and 0 bases from J, with 9 bases between. CDR3 length: 16 residues.